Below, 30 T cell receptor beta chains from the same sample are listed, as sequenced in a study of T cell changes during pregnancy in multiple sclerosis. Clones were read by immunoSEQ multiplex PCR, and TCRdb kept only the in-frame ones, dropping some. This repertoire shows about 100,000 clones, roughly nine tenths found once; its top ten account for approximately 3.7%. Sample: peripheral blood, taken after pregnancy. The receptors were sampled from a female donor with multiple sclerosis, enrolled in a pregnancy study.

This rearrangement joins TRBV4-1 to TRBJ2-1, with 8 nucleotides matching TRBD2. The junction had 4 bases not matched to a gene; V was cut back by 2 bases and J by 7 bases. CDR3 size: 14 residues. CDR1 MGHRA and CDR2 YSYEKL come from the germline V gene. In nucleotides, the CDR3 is TGCGCCAGCAGCCAACCGGTAGCGGGGAATGAGCAGTTCTTC. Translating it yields CASSQPVAGNEQFF.

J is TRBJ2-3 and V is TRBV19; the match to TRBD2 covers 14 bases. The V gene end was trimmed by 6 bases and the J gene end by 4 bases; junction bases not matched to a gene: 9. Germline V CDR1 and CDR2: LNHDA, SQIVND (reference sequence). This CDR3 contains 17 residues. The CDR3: CASRGTSGGHGADTQYF. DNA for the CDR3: TGTGCCAGTAGAGGGACTAGCGGGGGCCATGGGGCAGATACGCAGTATTTT. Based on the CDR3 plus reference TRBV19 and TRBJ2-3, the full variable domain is DGGITQSPKYLFRKEGQNVTLSCEQNLNHDAMYWYRQDPGQGLRLIYYSQIVNDFQKGDIAEGYSVSREKKESFPLTVTSAQKNPTAFYLCASRGTSGGHGADTQYFGPGTRLTVL.

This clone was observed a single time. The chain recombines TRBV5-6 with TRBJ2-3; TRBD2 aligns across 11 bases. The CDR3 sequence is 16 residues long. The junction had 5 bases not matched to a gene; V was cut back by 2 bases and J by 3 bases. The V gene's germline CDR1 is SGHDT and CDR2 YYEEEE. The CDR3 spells CASSFLAGGLTDTQYF. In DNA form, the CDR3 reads TGTGCCAGCAGCTTCTTAGCGGGGGGGCTAACAGATACGCAGTATTTT.

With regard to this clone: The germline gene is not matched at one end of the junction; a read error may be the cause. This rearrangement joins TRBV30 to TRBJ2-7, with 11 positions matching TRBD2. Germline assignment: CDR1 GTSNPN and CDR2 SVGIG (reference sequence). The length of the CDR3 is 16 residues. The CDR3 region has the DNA TGTGCCTGGAGGTCTTCACTAGCGGGGGTGTCCTACGGGCAGTACTTC. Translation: CAWRSSLAGVSYGQYF.

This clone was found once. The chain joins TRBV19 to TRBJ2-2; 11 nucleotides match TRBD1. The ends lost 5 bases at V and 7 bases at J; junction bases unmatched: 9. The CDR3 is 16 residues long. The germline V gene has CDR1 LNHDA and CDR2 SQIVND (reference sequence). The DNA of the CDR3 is TGTGCCAGTAGTCCCTGGGACAGGGGGTTGTTCGGGGAGCTGTTTTTT. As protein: CASSPWDRGLFGELFF.

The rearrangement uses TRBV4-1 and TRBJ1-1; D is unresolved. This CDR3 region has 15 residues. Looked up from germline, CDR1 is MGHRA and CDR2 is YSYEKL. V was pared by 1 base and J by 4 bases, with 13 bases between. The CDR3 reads CASSQGDNFGTEAFF. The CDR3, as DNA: TGCGCCAGCAGCCAAGGAGATAATTTTGGCACTGAAGCTTTCTTT.

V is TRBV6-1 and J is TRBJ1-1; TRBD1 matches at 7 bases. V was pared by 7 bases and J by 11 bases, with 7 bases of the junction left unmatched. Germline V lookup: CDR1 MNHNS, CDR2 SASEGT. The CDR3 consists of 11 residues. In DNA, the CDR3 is TGTGCCAGCACGATGGGACAGTCGGCTTTCTTT. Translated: CASTMGQSAFF.

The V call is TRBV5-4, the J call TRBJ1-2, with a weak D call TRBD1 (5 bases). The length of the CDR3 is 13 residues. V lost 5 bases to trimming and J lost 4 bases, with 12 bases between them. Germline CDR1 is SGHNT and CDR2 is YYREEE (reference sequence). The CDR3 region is CASSSGGFYGYTF. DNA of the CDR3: TGTGCCAGCAGTTCCGGGGGTTTCTATGGCTACACCTTC. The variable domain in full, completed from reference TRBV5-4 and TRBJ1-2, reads ETGVTQSPTHLIKTRGQQVTLRCSSQSGHNTVSWYQQALGQGPQFIFQYYREEENGRGNFPPRFSGLQFPNYSSELNVNALELDDSALYLCASSSGGFYGYTFGSGTRLTVV.

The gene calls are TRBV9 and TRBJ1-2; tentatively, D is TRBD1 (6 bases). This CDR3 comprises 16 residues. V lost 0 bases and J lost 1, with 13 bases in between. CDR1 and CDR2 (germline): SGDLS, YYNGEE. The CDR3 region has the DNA TGTGCCAGCAGCGTAGGCTCAGGGGCTGTTAACTATGGCTACACCTTC. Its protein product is CASSVGSGAVNYGYTF.

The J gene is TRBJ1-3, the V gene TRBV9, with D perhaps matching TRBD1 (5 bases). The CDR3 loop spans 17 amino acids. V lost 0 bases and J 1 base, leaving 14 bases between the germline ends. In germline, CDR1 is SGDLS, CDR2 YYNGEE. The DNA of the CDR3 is TGTGCCAGCAGCGTAGCCGGGGCAGGGAGGTCTGGAAACACCATATATTTT. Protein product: CASSVAGAGRSGNTIYF.

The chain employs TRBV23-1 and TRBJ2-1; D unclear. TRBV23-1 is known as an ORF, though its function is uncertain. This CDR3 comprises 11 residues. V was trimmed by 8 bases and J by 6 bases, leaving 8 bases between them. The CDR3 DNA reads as TGCGCCAGCCGGTCTCCCAATGAGCAGTTCTTC. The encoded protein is CASRSPNEQFF.

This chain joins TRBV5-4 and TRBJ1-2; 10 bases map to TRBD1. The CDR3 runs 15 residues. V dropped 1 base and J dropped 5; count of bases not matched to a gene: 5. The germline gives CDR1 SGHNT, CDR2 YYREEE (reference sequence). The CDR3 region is CASSLRDRGFYGYTF. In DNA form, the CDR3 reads TGTGCCAGCAGCTTGCGGGACAGGGGATTTTATGGCTACACCTTC.

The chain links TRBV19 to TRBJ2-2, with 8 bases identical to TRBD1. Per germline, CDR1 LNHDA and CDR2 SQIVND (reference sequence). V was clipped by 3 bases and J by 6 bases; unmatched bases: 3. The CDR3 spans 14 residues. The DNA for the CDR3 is TGTGCCAGTAGTATCTGGACAGGGTCCGGGGAGCTGTTTTTT. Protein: CASSIWTGSGELFF.

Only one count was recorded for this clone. CDR3 sequence: CASSDRDRSQDEAFF. DNA for the CDR3: TGTGCCAGCAGCGACCGGGACAGGTCCCAGGATGAAGCTTTCTTT. The chain joins TRBV21-1 to TRBJ1-1; the D segment call TRBD1 is taken from the table without a DNA check. TRBV21-1 is shown as a pseudogene. CDR3 length: 15 residues.

CDR3 bases: TGTGCCAGCAGCACTCTTACGACAGGGAACTATGGCTACACCTTC. Its translation: CASSTLTTGNYGYTF. The chain carries TRBV9 and TRBJ1-2, with 7 bases lining up with TRBD1. The V gene's germline CDR1 is SGDLS and CDR2 YYNGEE. The CDR3 contains 15 residues. The trim removed 4 bases at V and 2 bases at J, leaving 8 bases unmatched.

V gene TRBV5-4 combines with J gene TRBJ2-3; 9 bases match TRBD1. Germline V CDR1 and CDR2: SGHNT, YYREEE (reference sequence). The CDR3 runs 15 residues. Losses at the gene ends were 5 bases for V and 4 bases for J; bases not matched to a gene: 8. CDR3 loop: CASRDHRGRADTQYF. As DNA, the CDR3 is TGTGCCAGCAGGGATCACAGGGGGCGAGCAGATACGCAGTATTTT.

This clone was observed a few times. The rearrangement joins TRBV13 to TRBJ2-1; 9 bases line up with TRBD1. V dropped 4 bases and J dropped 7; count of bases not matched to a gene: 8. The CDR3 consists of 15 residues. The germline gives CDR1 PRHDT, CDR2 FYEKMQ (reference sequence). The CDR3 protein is CASSSPGQGRNEQFF. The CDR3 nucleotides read TGTGCCAGCAGCTCTCCGGGACAGGGAAGGAATGAGCAGTTCTTC. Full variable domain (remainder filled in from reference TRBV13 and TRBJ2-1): AAGVIQSPRHLIKEKRETATLKCYPIPRHDTVYWYQQGPGQDPQFLISFYEKMQSDKGSIPDRFSAQQFSDYHSELNMSSLELGDSALYFCASSSPGQGRNEQFFGPGTRLTVL.

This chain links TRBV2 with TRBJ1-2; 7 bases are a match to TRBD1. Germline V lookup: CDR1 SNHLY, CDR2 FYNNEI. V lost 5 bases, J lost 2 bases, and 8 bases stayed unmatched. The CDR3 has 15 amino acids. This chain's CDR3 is CASSPEQGINYGYTF. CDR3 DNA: TGTGCCAGCAGTCCAGAACAGGGGATAAACTATGGCTACACCTTC.

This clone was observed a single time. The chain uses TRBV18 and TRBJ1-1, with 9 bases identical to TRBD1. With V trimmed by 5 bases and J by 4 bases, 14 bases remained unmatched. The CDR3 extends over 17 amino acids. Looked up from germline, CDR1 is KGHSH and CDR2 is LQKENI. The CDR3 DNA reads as TGTGCCAGCTCAGTCATACGGACAGGGGAGTTTCGCACTGAAGCTTTCTTT. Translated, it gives CASSVIRTGEFRTEAFF.

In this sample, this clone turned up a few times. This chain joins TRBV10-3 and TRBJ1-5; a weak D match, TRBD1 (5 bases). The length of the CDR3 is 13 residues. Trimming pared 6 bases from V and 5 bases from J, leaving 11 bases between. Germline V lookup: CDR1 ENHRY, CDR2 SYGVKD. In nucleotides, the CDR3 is TGTGCCATCAGCGGACTAGGGGATCAGCCCCAGCATTTT. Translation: CAISGLGDQPQHF.

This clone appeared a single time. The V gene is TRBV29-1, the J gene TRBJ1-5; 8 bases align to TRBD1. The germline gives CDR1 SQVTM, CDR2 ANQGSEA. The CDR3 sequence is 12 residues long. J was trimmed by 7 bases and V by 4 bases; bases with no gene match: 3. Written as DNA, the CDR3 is TGCAGCGTTGGACAGGGGAGACAGCCCCAGCATTTT. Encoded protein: CSVGQGRQPQHF.

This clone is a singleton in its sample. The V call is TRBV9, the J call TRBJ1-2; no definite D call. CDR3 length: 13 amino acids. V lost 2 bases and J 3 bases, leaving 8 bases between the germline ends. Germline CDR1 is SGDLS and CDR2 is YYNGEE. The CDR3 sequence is CASSVEADYGYTF. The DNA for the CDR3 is TGTGCCAGCAGCGTCGAAGCCGACTATGGCTACACCTTC.

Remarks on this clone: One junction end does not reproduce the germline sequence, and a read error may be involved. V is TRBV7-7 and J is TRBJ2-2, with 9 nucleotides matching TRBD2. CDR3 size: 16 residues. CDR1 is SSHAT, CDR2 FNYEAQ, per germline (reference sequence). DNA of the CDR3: TGTGCTAGCAGCTTGGCGGGGGGGCCGAACACCGGGGAGCTGTTTTTT. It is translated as CASSLAGGPNTGELFF.

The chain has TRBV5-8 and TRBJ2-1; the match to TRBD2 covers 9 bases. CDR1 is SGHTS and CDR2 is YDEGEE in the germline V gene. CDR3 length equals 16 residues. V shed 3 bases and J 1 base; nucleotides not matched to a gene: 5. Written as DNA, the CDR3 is TGTGCCAGCAGCTCCTATAGCGGGGGTTCCTACAATGAGCAGTTCTTC. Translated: CASSSYSGGSYNEQFF.

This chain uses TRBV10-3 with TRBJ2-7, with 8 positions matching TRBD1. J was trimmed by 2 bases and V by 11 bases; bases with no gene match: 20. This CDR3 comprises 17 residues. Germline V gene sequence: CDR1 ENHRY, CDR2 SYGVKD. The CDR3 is CASEWGRGLILAYEQYF. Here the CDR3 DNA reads TGTGCCTCCGAATGGGGCAGGGGGCTTATACTCGCCTACGAGCAGTACTTC.

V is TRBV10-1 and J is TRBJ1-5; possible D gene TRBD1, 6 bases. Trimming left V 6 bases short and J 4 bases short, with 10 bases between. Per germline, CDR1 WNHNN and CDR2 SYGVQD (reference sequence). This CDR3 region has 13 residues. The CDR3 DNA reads TGCGCCAGCAGCGAGGACAGAAATCAGCCCCAGCATTTT. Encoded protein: CASSEDRNQPQHF.

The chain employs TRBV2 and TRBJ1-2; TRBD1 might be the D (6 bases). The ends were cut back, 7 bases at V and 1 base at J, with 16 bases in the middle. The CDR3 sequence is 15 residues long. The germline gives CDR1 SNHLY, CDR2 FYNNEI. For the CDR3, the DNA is TGTGCCAGCACTGAGGGCGGGGGGCTTAACTATGGCTACACCTTC. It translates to CASTEGGGLNYGYTF.

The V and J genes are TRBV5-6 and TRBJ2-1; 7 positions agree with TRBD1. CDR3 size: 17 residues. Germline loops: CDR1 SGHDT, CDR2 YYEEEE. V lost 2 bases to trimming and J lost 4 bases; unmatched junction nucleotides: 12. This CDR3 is CASSLLDRDQRYNEQFF. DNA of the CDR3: TGTGCCAGCAGCTTACTTGACAGGGACCAAAGATACAATGAGCAGTTCTTC.

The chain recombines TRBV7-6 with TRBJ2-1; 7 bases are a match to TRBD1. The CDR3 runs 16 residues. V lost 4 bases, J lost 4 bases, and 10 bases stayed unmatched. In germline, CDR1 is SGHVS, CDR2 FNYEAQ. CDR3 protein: CASSSLDRENYNEQFF. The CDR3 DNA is TGTGCCAGCAGCTCTTTAGACAGGGAAAATTACAATGAGCAGTTCTTC.

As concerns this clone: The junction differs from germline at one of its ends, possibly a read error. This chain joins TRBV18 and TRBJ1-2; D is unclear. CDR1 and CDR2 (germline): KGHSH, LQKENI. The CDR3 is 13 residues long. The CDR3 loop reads CASLPDLEAGYTF. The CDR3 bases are TGTGCCAGCTTACCAGACCTGGAGGCTGGCTACACCTTC.